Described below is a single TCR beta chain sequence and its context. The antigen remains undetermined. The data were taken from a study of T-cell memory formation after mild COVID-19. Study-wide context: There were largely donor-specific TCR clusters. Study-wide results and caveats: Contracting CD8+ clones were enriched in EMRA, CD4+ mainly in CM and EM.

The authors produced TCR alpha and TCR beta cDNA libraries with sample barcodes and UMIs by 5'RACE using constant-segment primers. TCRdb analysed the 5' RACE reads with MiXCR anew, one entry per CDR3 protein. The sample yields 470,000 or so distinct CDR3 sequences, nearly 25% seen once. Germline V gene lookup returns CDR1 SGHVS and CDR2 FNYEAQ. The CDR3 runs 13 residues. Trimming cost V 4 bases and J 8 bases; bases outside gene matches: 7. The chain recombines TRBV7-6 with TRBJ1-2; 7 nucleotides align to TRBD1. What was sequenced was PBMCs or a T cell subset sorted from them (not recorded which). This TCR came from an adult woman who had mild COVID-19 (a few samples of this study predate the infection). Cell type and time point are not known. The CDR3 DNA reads TGTGCCAGCAGCTCTAGTACAGGGGAGGGCTACACCTTC. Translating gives CASSSSTGEGYTF. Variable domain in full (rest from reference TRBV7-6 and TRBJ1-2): GAGVSQSPRYKVTKRGQDVALRCDPISGHVSLYWYRQALGQGPEFLTYFNYEAQQDKSGLPNDRFSAERPEGSISTLTIQRTEQRDSAMYRCASSSSTGEGYTFGSGTRLTVV.